These 20 T cell receptor beta chains originate from one sample sequenced in a study of blood T cell repertoires in COVID-19. The data were produced by immunoSEQ multiplex PCR, yet TCRdb's version contains in-frame clones alone and is incomplete. The sample shows around 190,000 clones, approximately 84% of them seen only once. The specimen was peripheral blood. These TCRs come from an elderly woman with acute or convalescent COVID-19.

The chain carries TRBV4-3 and TRBJ1-5, with 11 bases lining up with TRBD1. CDR1 and CDR2 from the germline V gene are LGHNA and YSLEER. The V and J ends lost 0 bases and 9 bases, in that order; junction bases with no gene match: 7. This CDR3 has 16 amino acids. This chain's CDR3 is CASSQDSGTGGLPQHF. The CDR3 nucleotides are TGCGCCAGCAGCCAAGATAGCGGGACAGGGGGTTTGCCCCAGCATTTT.

The chain couples TRBV6-5 to TRBJ1-5; D is unclear. Trimming left V 5 bases short and J 2 bases short, with 7 bases between. Germline values: CDR1 MNHEY, CDR2 SVGAGI. The CDR3 runs to 13 residues. CDR3 sequence (DNA): TGTGCCAGCAGTACCACGGGCAATCAGCCCCAGCATTTT. This translates into CASSTTGNQPQHF.

V gene TRBV25-1 combines with J gene TRBJ2-4, with 7 bases aligning to TRBD2. The CDR3 has 17 residues. Germline V CDR1 and CDR2: MGHDK, SYGVNS. J gave up 1 base and V 1 base, and 7 bases lay outside the gene matches. The CDR3 region has the DNA TGTGCCAGCAGTGAATTGGGTGACGGGAGGGCCAAAAACATTCAGTACTTC. Residues: CASSELGDGRAKNIQYF.

This clone occurred a few times. Other nucleotide sequences from this sample produce the same CDR3. The CDR3 DNA follows: TGTGCCAGTAGTACGAGGACAGGGGGCGGTGAAAAACTGTTTTTT. Translated: CASSTRTGGGEKLFF. This chain joins TRBV19 and TRBJ1-4, with 11 bases fitting TRBD1. With V trimmed by 4 bases and J by 7 bases, 5 bases remained unmatched. This CDR3 has 15 residues. Germline-derived CDR1 and CDR2 are LNHDA and SQIVND (reference sequence).

This clone was seen just once. The genes are TRBV10-2 and TRBJ2-5; the match to TRBD1 covers 7 bases. Germline values: CDR1 WSHSY, CDR2 SAAADI. The CDR3 consists of 18 residues. The V and J ends lost 5 bases and 4 bases, in that order; junction bases with no gene match: 19. CDR3 nucleotide sequence: TGCGCCAGCAGTCCCTGGGGCAGGGGGTCCCAATTTTCAGAGACCCAGTACTTC. Translation gives CASSPWGRGSQFSETQYF.

This chain's CDR3 is CAIRSGQSSYEQYF. Written as DNA, the CDR3 is TGTGCCATCCGTAGCGGGCAAAGCTCCTACGAGCAGTACTTC. The rearrangement joins TRBV10-3 to TRBJ2-7; 7 positions match TRBD2. The CDR3 totals 14 residues. Trimming took 8 bases from V and 0 from J; bases not matched to a gene: 7. Per germline, CDR1 ENHRY and CDR2 SYGVKD.

This clone was counted once. DNA for the CDR3: TGTGCCAGCTCACGCGATACTGGGGCCCGCAACGAGCAGTACTTC. The encoded protein is CASSRDTGARNEQYF. V is TRBV18 and J is TRBJ2-7; weak D call: TRBD1 (5 bases). The CDR3 has 15 residues. Germline CDR1 is KGHSH and CDR2 is LQKENI. Trimming cost V 4 bases and J 5 bases, with 18 bases left between them.

The V gene is TRBV5-1, the J gene TRBJ2-2, with 12 bases matching TRBD2. Germline CDR1 and CDR2: SGHRS and YFSETQ. The V gene end was trimmed by 3 bases and the J gene end by 3 bases; junction bases not matched to a gene: 21. The CDR3 is 22 amino acids. DNA of the CDR3: TGCGCCAGCAGCTGGAACAGCGGGACTAGCGGGTCATCAGCGGGTGACACCGGGGAGCTGTTTTTT. Protein product: CASSWNSGTSGSSAGDTGELFF. The full variable domain, its missing parts supplied by reference TRBV5-1 and TRBJ2-2, is KAGVTQTPRYLIKTRGQQVTLSCSPISGHRSVSWYQQTPGQGLQFLFEYFSETQRNKGNFPGRFSGRQFSNSRSEMNVSTLELGDSALYLCASSWNSGTSGSSAGDTGELFFGEGSRLTVL.

This clone was found a few times. The chain has TRBV7-2 and TRBJ2-7; TRBD2 matches at 13 bases. V dropped 5 bases and J dropped 5; count of bases not matched to a gene: 6. There are 15 residues in the CDR3. Germline values: CDR1 SGHTA, CDR2 FQGNSA. The CDR3 region is CASSPGGLAGNEQYF. The CDR3 bases are TGTGCCAGCAGCCCTGGGGGACTAGCGGGAAACGAGCAGTACTTC.

On this clone: This specimen includes other DNA sequences encoding the same CDR3. This rearrangement joins TRBV5-1 to TRBJ2-7; 7 positions match TRBD1. The CDR3 contains 13 residues. The germline V gene encodes CDR1 SGHRS and CDR2 YFSETQ. The V segment lost 4 bases and the J segment 7 bases; nucleotides outside the gene matches: 8. CDR3 DNA: TGCGCCAGCAGCCCTGACAGGGTCTATGAGCAGTACTTC. It translates to CASSPDRVYEQYF.

The chain employs TRBV4-3 and TRBJ2-3, with 8 bases matching TRBD2. Germline assignment: CDR1 LGHNA and CDR2 YSLEER. The CDR3 extends over 15 amino acids. J lost 4 bases, V lost 4 bases, and 7 bases had no gene match. For the CDR3, the DNA is TGCGCCAGCAGCCGACAAAGCGGGAGCGCAGATACGCAGTATTTT. Protein: CASSRQSGSADTQYF.

The chain uses TRBV10-3 and TRBJ2-5, with a weak D call TRBD1 (6 bases). CDR1 and CDR2 (germline): ENHRY, SYGVKD. This CDR3 is built from 14 residues. V gave up 6 bases and J gave up 3 bases, with 14 bases separating them. The CDR3 spells CAIRAGQIEETQYF. DNA of the CDR3: TGTGCCATCAGGGCCGGACAGATAGAAGAGACCCAGTACTTC.

The chain employs TRBV19 and TRBJ2-2; 12 bases line up with TRBD2. The CDR3 consists of 15 residues. J lost 3 bases, V lost 5 bases, and 1 base had no gene match. CDR1 is LNHDA and CDR2 is SQIVND in the germline V gene (reference sequence). The CDR3 nucleotides are TGTGCCAGTAGTCGACTAGCGGGAGACACCGGGGAGCTGTTTTTT. This translates into CASSRLAGDTGELFF.

About this clone: One end of the junction is discordant with germline, which a read error may explain. The chain carries TRBV7-7 and TRBJ1-2; D gene ambiguous. The CDR3 totals 17 residues. CDR1 and CDR2 from the germline V gene are SSHAT and FNYEAQ (reference sequence). The CDR3 sequence: CASSLKTGVPSNYGYTF. The CDR3 bases are TGTGCTAGCAGCTTAAAGACCGGGGTCCCTTCGAACTATGGCTACACCTTC.

This clone occurred once. The rearrangement links TRBV27 to TRBJ1-1; D gene ambiguous. Germline V CDR1 and CDR2: MNHEY, SMNVEV (reference sequence). This CDR3 is built from 15 residues. Trimming took off 8 bases at V and 4 bases at J, with 20 bases between the two ends. CDR3 loop: CASSPRLVGGTEAFF. CDR3 sequence (DNA): TGTGCCAGCTCCCCGAGGTTGGTTGGAGGCACTGAAGCTTTCTTT.

This clone was counted between two and nine times. The rearrangement joins TRBV7-3 to TRBJ1-1; 10 bases fit TRBD1. The CDR3 spans 14 residues. CDR1 is SGHTA and CDR2 is FQGTGA in the germline V gene. V lost 9 bases and J lost 0; bases outside the gene matches: 4. The CDR3 protein is CASRDRGLNTEAFF. As DNA, the CDR3 is TGTGCCAGTCGGGACAGGGGATTGAACACTGAAGCTTTCTTT.

The V call is TRBV6-5, the J call TRBJ2-4, with TRBD2 identical over 11 bases. The germline V gene has CDR1 MNHEY and CDR2 SVGAGI. The trim removed 0 bases at V and 6 bases at J, leaving 4 bases unmatched. The CDR3 sequence is 16 residues long. CDR3 residues: CASSYSLAGAGNIQYF. The CDR3 DNA reads as TGTGCCAGCAGTTACTCACTAGCGGGAGCTGGAAACATTCAGTACTTC.

The chain uses TRBV11-2 and TRBJ2-7; 8 bases are shared with TRBD2. There are 14 residues in the CDR3. V shed 1 base and J 4 bases; nucleotides not matched to a gene: 3. Germline values: CDR1 SGHAT, CDR2 FQNNGV. The CDR3 DNA reads TGTGCCAGCAGCTTAGCACTAGCGGTTTACGAGCAGTACTTC. Translation: CASSLALAVYEQYF.

This chain uses TRBV10-1 with TRBJ2-7, with 11 bases that match TRBD1. The CDR3 consists of 15 residues. Per germline, CDR1 WNHNN and CDR2 SYGVQD (reference sequence). The J segment lost 2 bases and the V segment lost 9 bases, leaving 9 bases of the junction unmatched. The chain's CDR3 is CASCNGTGGPYEQYF. Written as DNA, the CDR3 is TGCGCCAGTTGTAATGGGACAGGGGGTCCCTACGAGCAGTACTTC.

The chain joins TRBV18 to TRBJ1-1; TRBD1 might be the D (5 bases). V was shortened by 2 bases and J by 3 bases, with 13 bases between the two germline ends. The CDR3 covers 15 residues. Germline CDR1 is KGHSH and CDR2 is LQKENI. Written as DNA, the CDR3 is TGTGCCAGCTCACCAAGGACGGGGGGGGACACTGAAGCTTTCTTT. It encodes CASSPRTGGDTEAFF.